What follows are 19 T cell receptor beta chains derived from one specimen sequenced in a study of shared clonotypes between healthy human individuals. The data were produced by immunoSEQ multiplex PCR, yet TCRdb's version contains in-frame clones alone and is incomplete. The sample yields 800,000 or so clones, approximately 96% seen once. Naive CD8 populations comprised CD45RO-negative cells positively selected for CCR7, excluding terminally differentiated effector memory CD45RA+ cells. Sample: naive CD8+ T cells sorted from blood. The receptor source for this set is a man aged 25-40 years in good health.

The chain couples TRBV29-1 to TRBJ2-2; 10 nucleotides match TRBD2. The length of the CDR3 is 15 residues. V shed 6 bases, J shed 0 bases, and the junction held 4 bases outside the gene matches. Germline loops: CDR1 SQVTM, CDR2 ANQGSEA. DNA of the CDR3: TGCAGCGTGAGTCTAGCGGGAGCGAACACCGGGGAGCTGTTTTTT. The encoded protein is CSVSLAGANTGELFF.

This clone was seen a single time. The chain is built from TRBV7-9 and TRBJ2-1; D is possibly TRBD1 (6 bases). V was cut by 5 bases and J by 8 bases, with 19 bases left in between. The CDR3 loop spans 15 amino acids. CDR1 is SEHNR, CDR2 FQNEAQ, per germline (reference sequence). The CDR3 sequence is CASSLGQGPVHEQFF. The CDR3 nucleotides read TGTGCCAGCAGCCTGGGGCAGGGGCCCGTACATGAGCAGTTCTTC.

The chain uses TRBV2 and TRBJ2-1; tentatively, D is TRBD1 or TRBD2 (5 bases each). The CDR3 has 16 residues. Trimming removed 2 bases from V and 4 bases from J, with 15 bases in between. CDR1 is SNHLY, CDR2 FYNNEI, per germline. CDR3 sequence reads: CASSEQGRALYNEQFF. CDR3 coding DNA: TGTGCCAGCAGTGAACAGGGACGGGCGCTTTACAATGAGCAGTTCTTC.

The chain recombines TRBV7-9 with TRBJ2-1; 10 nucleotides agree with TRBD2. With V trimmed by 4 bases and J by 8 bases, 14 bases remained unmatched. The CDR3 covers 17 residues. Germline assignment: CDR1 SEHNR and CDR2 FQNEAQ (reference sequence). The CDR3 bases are TGTGCCAGCAGCTCTAGCGGGCTAGCGGGAGTGGGCTATGAGCAGTTCTTC. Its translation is CASSSSGLAGVGYEQFF.

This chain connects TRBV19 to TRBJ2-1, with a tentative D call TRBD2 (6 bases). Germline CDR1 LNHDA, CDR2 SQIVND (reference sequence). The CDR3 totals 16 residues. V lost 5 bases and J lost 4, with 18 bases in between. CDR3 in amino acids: CASSSRDFPPYNEQFF. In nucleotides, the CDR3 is TGTGCCAGTAGTTCAAGGGACTTCCCACCGTACAATGAGCAGTTCTTC.

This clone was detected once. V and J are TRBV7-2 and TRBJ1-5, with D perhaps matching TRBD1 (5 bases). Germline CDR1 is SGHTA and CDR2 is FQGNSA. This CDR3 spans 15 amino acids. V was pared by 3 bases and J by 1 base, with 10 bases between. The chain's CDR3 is CASSLIPGSNQPQHF. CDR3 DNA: TGTGCCAGCAGCTTGATTCCAGGGAGCAATCAGCCCCAGCATTTT.

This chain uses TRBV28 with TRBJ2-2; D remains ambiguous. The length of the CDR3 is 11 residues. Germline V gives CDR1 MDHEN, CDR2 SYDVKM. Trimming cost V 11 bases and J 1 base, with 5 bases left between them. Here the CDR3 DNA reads TGTGCCTCAGGGAACACCGGGGAGCTGTTTTTT. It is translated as CASGNTGELFF. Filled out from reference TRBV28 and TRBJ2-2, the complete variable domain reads DVKVTQSSRYLVKRTGEKVFLECVQDMDHENMFWYRQDPGLGLRLIYFSYDVKMKEKGDIPEGYSVSREKKERFSLILESASTNQTSMYLCASGNTGELFFGEGSRLTVL.

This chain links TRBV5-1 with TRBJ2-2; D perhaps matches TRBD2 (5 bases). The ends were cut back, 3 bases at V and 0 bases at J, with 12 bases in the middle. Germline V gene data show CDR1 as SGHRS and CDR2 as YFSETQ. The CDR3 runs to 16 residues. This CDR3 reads CASSSLGSANTGELFF. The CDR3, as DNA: TGCGCCAGCAGCTCCCTTGGGAGTGCGAACACCGGGGAGCTGTTTTTT.

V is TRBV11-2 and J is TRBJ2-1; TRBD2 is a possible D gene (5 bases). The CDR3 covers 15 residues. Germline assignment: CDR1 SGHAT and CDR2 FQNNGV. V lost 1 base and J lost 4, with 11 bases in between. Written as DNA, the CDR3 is TGTGCCAGCAGCTTAGGGGAGACGGGTTACAATGAGCAGTTCTTC. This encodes CASSLGETGYNEQFF.

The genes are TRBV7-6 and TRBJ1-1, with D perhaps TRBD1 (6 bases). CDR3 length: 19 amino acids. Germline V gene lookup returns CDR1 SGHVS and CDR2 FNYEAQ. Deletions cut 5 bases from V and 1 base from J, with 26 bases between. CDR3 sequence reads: CASSHDRPTEAKGNTEAFF. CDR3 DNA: TGTGCCAGCAGCCATGACAGGCCTACTGAAGCAAAAGGGAACACTGAAGCTTTCTTT.

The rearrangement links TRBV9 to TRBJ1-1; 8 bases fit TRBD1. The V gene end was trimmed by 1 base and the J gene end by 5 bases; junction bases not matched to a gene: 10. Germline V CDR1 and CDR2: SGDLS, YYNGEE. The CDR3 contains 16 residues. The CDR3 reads CASSVRAGQGKTEAFF. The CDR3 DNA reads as TGTGCCAGCAGCGTAAGGGCAGGACAGGGTAAAACTGAAGCTTTCTTT.

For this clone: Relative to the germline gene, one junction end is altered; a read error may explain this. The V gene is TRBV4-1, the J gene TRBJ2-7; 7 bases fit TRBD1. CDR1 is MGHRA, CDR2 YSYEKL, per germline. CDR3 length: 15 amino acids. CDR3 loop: CASRQEPGQSYEQYF. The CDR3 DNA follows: TGCGCCAGCAGGCAAGAACCGGGACAGAGCTACGAGCAGTACTTC.

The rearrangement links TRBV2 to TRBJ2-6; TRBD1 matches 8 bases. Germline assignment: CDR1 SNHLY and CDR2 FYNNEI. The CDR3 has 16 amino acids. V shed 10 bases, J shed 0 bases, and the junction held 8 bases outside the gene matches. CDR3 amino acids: CATLDRGISGANVLTF. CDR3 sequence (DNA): TGTGCCACCTTAGACAGGGGTATCTCTGGGGCCAACGTCCTGACTTTC.

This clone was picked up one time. CDR3 sequence reads: CASSNNHSSQSRANVLTF. For the CDR3, the DNA is TGTGCCAGCAGCAATAACCACAGCTCACAAAGTCGGGCCAACGTCCTGACTTTC. The chain is built from TRBV7-4 and TRBJ2-6; D is uncertain. The CDR3 is 18 amino acids. CDR1 SGHVT and CDR2 SQSDAQ come from the germline V gene. Trimming shortened V by 5 bases and J by 5 bases, and 22 bases separated the two germline ends.

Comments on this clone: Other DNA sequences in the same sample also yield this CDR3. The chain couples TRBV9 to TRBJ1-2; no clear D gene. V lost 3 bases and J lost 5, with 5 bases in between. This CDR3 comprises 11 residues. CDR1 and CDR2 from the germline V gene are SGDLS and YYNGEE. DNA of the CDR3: TGTGCCAGCAGCGGAAGGTATGGCTACACCTTC. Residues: CASSGRYGYTF.

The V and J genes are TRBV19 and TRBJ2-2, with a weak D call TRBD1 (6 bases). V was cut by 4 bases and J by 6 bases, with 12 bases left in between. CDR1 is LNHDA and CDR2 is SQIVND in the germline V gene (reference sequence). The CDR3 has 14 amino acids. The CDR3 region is CASSTTGWAGELFF. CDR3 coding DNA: TGTGCCAGTAGTACCACAGGGTGGGCCGGGGAGCTGTTTTTT.

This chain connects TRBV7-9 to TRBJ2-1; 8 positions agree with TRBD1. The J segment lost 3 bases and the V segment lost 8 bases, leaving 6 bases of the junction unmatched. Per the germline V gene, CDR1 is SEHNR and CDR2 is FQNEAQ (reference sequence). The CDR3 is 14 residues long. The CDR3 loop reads CASAGTGNYNEQFF. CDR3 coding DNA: TGTGCCAGCGCCGGGACAGGAAACTACAATGAGCAGTTCTTC.

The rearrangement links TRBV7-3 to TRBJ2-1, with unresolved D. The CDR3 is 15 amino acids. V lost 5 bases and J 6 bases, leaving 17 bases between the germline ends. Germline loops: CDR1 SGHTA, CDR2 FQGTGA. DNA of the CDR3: TGTGCCAGCAGCATGAATCCGGCCGGCACCAATGAGCAGTTCTTC. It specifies CASSMNPAGTNEQFF.

The CDR3 coding sequence is TGTGCCAGCAGCCTCAATACCAGGGGATGGTTCAATGAGCAGTTCTTC. It translates to CASSLNTRGWFNEQFF. J is TRBJ2-1 and V is TRBV5-4; D is possibly TRBD1 (6 bases). In germline, CDR1 is SGHNT, CDR2 YYREEE (reference sequence). Trimming removed 4 bases at V and 6 bases at J, with 20 bases between. The CDR3 has 16 amino acids.